This T cell receptor (beta chain) was sequenced during a study of control samples from healthy donors and cancer patients. Some clones are missing from TCRdb's copy, which holds only in-frame ones; the method was immunoSEQ multiplex PCR. The profile shows some 76,000 clones, roughly 89% of them singletons. V gave up 1 base and J gave up 0 bases; unmatched junction bases: 4. Germline V gene data show CDR1 as LNHNV and CDR2 as YYDKDF (reference sequence). The CDR3 consists of 17 residues. Sequences were obtained from PBMCs. V is TRBV15 and J is TRBJ1-5; 9 nucleotides match TRBD1. This TCR was recovered from a woman aged 45-65 years with colorectal cancer. CDR3 protein: CATSRGTGVYSNQPQHF. The CDR3 bases are TGTGCCACCAGCAGAGGGACAGGGGTTTATAGCAATCAGCCCCAGCATTTT.